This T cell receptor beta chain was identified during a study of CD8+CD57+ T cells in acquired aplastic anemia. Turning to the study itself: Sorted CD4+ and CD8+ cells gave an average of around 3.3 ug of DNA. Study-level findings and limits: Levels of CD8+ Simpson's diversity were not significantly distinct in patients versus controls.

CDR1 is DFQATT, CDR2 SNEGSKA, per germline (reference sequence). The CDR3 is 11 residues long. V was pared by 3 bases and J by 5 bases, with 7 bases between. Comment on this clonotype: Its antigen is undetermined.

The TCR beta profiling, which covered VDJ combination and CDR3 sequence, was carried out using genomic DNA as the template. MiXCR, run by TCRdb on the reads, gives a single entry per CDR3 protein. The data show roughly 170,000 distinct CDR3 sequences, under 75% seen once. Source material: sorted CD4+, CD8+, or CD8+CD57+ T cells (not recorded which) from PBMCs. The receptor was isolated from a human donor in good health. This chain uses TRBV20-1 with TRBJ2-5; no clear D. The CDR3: CSARERETQYF. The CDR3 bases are TGCAGTGCTAGGGAGAGGGAGACCCAGTACTTC.